What follows describes a single T cell receptor (beta chain). Generated by immunoSEQ multiplex PCR, the TCRdb table keeps only in-frame clones and is missing some. The data hold approximately 180,000 clones, with over 75% observed a single time. Looked up from germline, CDR1 is MNHEY and CDR2 is SVGAGI. This CDR3 is built from 12 residues. With 11 bases clipped from V and 3 bases from J, the junction kept 7 bases outside the gene matches. The source of the sample is a study of blood T cell repertoires in COVID-19. The chain employs TRBV6-5 and TRBJ2-7; 7 bases map to TRBD1. This clonotype was sampled from a human donor with acute COVID-19. The donor label of this sample is uncertain. The sequenced sample was PBMCs or T cells enriched from blood (not recorded which). CDR3 protein: CACLGQRYEQYF. The CDR3 nucleotides are TGTGCCTGCCTGGGACAGCGCTACGAGCAGTACTTC.